One T cell receptor beta chain is described in this entry. The antigen is unknown. The PCR used 60 Vbeta and 13 Jbeta primers. The assay was immunoSEQ multiplex PCR, and TCRdb's table has in-frame clones only and misses some. The table has about 120,000 clones, around 78% seen once. The record originates from a study of cytomegalovirus exposure and HLA in healthy donors. The study's findings and limits: Later analysis suggested links between common viral pathogens and several top significant clusters. Most TCR sequences showed up rarely, but some public TCRs showed up in many donors. There were approximately 150 TCR beta chains listed as cytomegalovirus-associated. When presence/absence was analysed, sequencing depth was taken to be roughly uniform across donors.

The CDR3 has 17 residues. V gave up 4 bases and J gave up 6 bases; unmatched junction bases: 16. The germline V gene has CDR1 LNHNV and CDR2 YYDKDF (reference sequence). V usage is TRBV15 and J usage is TRBJ2-7; 9 nucleotides agree with TRBD1. The TCR comes from a man younger than 35 in good health and CMV-seropositive. Sequencing input: PBMCs. CDR3 nucleotides: TGTGCCACCAGCACAAGAAACAGGGGGCCGATATCAAGCGAGCAGTACTTC. Amino acid sequence: CATSTRNRGPISSEQYF.